This T cell receptor (beta chain) derives from a study of blood T cells in healthy people across ages. Study-level points and caveats: Diversity estimates drawn from one million T cells were deemed underestimates.

Concerning this clonotype itself: Its antigen is still unknown.

Through a sample-barcoded 5' primer and a J-beta primer mix, a second PCR was run for roughly 7 to 12 cycles. TCRdb ran MiXCR on the 5' RACE reads and lists one entry per CDR3 protein. In the table there are 450,000 to 700,000 distinct CDR3 sequences, approximately 25% of which are singletons. This clonotype was obtained from a woman aged 70 to 79 in good health. Material: blood.

The CDR3 region has the DNA TGCAGCGTTGTATCAGGGGCGTACGAGCAGTACTTC. Translated: CSVVSGAYEQYF. The rearrangement joins TRBV29-1 to TRBJ2-7; D may be TRBD1 (6 bases). Germline-derived CDR1 and CDR2 are SQVTM and ANQGSEA. This CDR3 is built from 12 residues. V shed 4 bases and J shed 4 bases, with 11 bases lying between them.